These T cell receptor beta chains were read from a single sample in a study of T cell changes during pregnancy in multiple sclerosis. The table came from immunoSEQ multiplex PCR; TCRdb's copy has only in-frame clones and leaves some out. The table shows tens of thousands of clones, with just under 90% occurring only once. Here the sequenced sample was CD4+ T cells from peripheral blood mononuclear cells, taken in the first trimester of pregnancy. The receptors here all came from a female donor with multiple sclerosis, enrolled in a pregnancy study. Both conserved end residues are part of each CDR3. The order of the fields is V gene, clone size, D gene, J gene, CDR3 protein, CDR3 DNA. D genes are given only for firm matches. Some rows have no size entry. The others give once, few or many, or a class for an expanded clone.

TRBV5-1	once	-	TRBJ2-3	CASSLDLATDTQYF	TGCGCCAGCAGTTTGGACCTAGCTACAGATACGCAGTATTTT
TRBV2	few	TRBD2	TRBJ2-3	CASSDPGGAGDTQYF	TGTGCCAGCAGTGACCCCGGGGGGGCTGGGGATACGCAGTATTTT
TRBV15	-	-	TRBJ1-1	CATSRDYSLNTEAFF	TGTGCCACCAGCAGAGATTACTCCTTGAACACTGAAGCTTTCTTT
TRBV28	-	-	TRBJ1-2	CASSLGGAITYGYTF	TGTGCCAGCAGTTTAGGGGGGGCGATAACCTATGGCTACACCTTC
TRBV6-6	-	TRBD1	TRBJ2-2	CASSRDREAGELFF	TGTGCCAGCAGTCGCGACAGGGAAGCCGGGGAGCTGTTTTTT
TRBV6-5	-	TRBD1	TRBJ1-5	CASSSGGIGNQPQHF	TGTGCCAGCAGTTCAGGGGGAATCGGCAATCAGCCCCAGCATTTT
TRBV5-1	-	TRBD2	TRBJ2-1	CASSGPAGGANEQFF	TGCGCCAGCAGCGGCCCGGCGGGAGGGGCCAATGAGCAGTTCTTC
TRBV6-6	-	TRBD1	TRBJ1-2	CASSQGAGGYTF	TGTGCCAGCAGCCAGGGGGCAGGTGGCTACACCTTC
TRBV30	-	-	TRBJ2-2	CAWSLQGRELFF	TGTGCCTGGAGTCTACAGGGCCGGGAGCTGTTTTTT
TRBV6-5	-	-	TRBJ2-7	CASSRTMSYEQYF	TGTGCCAGCAGTAGGACAATGTCCTACGAGCAGTACTTC
TRBV9	-	TRBD1	TRBJ1-1	CASSARTGGSSEAFF	TGTGCCAGCAGCGCGCGGACAGGGGGCTCTTCTGAAGCTTTCTTT
TRBV7-2	-	TRBD2	TRBJ2-5	CASSKPGLAIETQYF	TGTGCCAGCAGCAAACCGGGACTAGCAATAGAGACCCAGTACTTC
TRBV19	-	TRBD2	TRBJ2-1	CASSTLAGYNEQFF	TGTGCCAGTAGTACACTAGCGGGCTACAATGAGCAGTTCTTC
TRBV6-1	-	TRBD1	TRBJ1-5	CASSEAGQNYQPQHF	TGTGCCAGCAGTGAAGCGGGACAGAACTATCAGCCCCAGCATTTT
TRBV20-1	-	-	TRBJ1-2	CSHLDIGYTF	TGCAGTCACCTGGACATCGGCTACACCTTC
TRBV28	-	TRBD1	TRBJ1-2	CASSSGQGLYGYTF	TGTGCCAGCAGTTCGGGACAGGGACTCTATGGCTACACCTTC
TRBV27	-	TRBD2	TRBJ2-1	CASKPGLAGELSYNEQFF	TGTGCCAGCAAGCCGGGACTAGCGGGAGAGTTATCCTACAATGAGCAGTTCTTC
TRBV7-3	-	-	TRBJ2-7	CASSKTKGAYEQYF	TGTGCCAGCAGCAAAACAAAGGGAGCCTACGAGCAGTACTTC
TRBV11-2	-	-	TRBJ2-7	CASSPTSRYEQYF	TGTGCCAGCAGCCCTACTTCGAGATACGAGCAGTACTTC
TRBV10-3	once	TRBD1	TRBJ1-2	CAISERGQTANYGYTF	TGTGCCATCAGTGAGAGGGGGCAAACGGCTAACTATGGCTACACCTTC
TRBV5-1	-	TRBD2	TRBJ2-5	CASSLSSSGNVETQYF	TGCGCCAGCAGCCTTAGTTCTAGCGGGAATGTGGAGACCCAGTACTTC
TRBV5-1	-	TRBD1	TRBJ2-5	CASGTGQETQYF	TGCGCCAGCGGGACAGGTCAAGAGACCCAGTACTTC
TRBV14	-	-	TRBJ2-5	CASSQAPPGVTETQYF	TGTGCCAGCAGCCAAGCCCCACCAGGCGTTACGGAGACCCAGTACTTC
TRBV11-2	-	-	TRBJ1-1	CASSSSGIEAFF	TGTGCCAGCAGCTCGTCCGGGATAGAAGCTTTCTTT
TRBV27	-	-	TRBJ2-7	CASSPYRALGSYEQYF	TGTGCCAGCAGTCCATACAGGGCCCTGGGGTCCTACGAGCAGTACTTC
TRBV19	-	-	TRBJ2-2	CASLSLDTGELFF	TGTGCCAGTCTTAGCCTAGACACCGGGGAGCTGTTTTTT
TRBV15	-	TRBD1	TRBJ2-7	CATSRDTLGQATYEQYF	TGTGCCACCAGCAGGGACACGTTGGGACAGGCAACCTACGAGCAGTACTTC
TRBV5-1	-	-	TRBJ2-3	CASSLISAGTDTQYF	TGCGCCAGCAGCTTGATTAGCGCAGGCACAGATACGCAGTATTTT
TRBV28	-	-	TRBJ1-1	CASSPPWGENTEAFF	TGTGCCAGCAGTCCCCCATGGGGGGAAAACACTGAAGCTTTCTTT
TRBV12-5	once	-	TRBJ1-1	CASGLVPMNTEAFF	TGTGCTAGTGGTTTGGTTCCCATGAACACTGAAGCTTTCTTT
TRBV7-9	once	-	TRBJ2-5	CASSLLAASVQETQYF	TGTGCCAGCAGCTTATTGGCTGCGAGCGTCCAAGAGACCCAGTACTTC
TRBV30	-	-	TRBJ1-5	CAWTGSRDQPQHF	TGTGCCTGGACCGGCTCCAGGGATCAGCCCCAGCATTTT
TRBV2	few	TRBD2	TRBJ2-1	CASRIAGAYNEQFF	TGTGCCAGCAGAATAGCGGGGGCATACAATGAGCAGTTCTTC
TRBV4-1	-	TRBD1	TRBJ2-3	CASTNRGADTQYF	TGCGCCAGCACTAACAGGGGGGCGGATACGCAGTATTTT
TRBV7-8	-	-	TRBJ1-5	CASSLVRGKGNQPQHF	TGTGCCAGCAGCTTAGTACGGGGGAAAGGCAATCAGCCCCAGCATTTT
TRBV30	-	-	TRBJ1-5	CAWSTGSFSNQPQHF	TGTGCCTGGAGTACCGGTTCCTTTAGCAATCAGCCCCAGCATTTT
TRBV29-1	-	-	TRBJ2-1	CSGAAHDEQFF	TGCAGCGGCGCGGCCCACGATGAGCAGTTCTTC
TRBV11-2	-	TRBD1	TRBJ2-3	CASKLRFGWTGGTDTQYF	TGTGCCAGCAAGCTTAGATTTGGGTGGACAGGCGGAACAGATACGCAGTATTTT
TRBV2	-	TRBD1	TRBJ2-4	CASSEEGLTGAKNIQYF	TGTGCCAGCAGTGAAGAAGGGCTGACAGGGGCCAAAAACATTCAGTACTTC
TRBV18	-	-	TRBJ2-3	CASSPPIRLYDTQYF	TGTGCCAGCTCACCACCGATAAGACTCTACGATACGCAGTATTTT
TRBV4-1	-	-	TRBJ1-6	CASSQEVGAADYNSPLHF	TGCGCCAGCAGCCAAGAAGTAGGGGCGGCCGACTATAATTCACCCCTCCACTTT
TRBV5-6	-	-	TRBJ2-5	CASSSGFSAGETQYF	TGTGCCAGCAGCTCCGGATTCTCGGCGGGAGAGACCCAGTACTTC
TRBV29-1	-	TRBD1	TRBJ1-6	CSVRTGENSPLHF	TGCAGCGTTCGGACAGGGGAAAACTCACCCCTCCACTTT
TRBV7-2	-	TRBD1	TRBJ1-1	CASSKDRGNTEAFF	TGTGCCAGCAGCAAGGACAGGGGAAACACTGAAGCTTTCTTT
TRBV10-3	-	TRBD2	TRBJ2-3	CAISRGGLETTDTQYF	TGTGCCATCTCTCGCGGGGGATTAGAAACCACAGATACGCAGTATTTT
TRBV27	once	TRBD2	TRBJ2-1	CASSLSSGLAGRNEQFF	TGTGCCAGCAGTTTATCTTCGGGGCTAGCGGGCCGAAATGAGCAGTTCTTC
TRBV7-3	-	TRBD2	TRBJ2-7	CASSGSGTSGSYEQYF	TGTGCCAGCAGCGGGTCCGGGACTAGCGGCTCCTACGAGCAGTACTTC
TRBV5-8	-	TRBD1	TRBJ1-5	CASSSGTGADQPQHF	TGTGCCAGCAGCTCCGGGACAGGGGCAGATCAGCCCCAGCATTTT
TRBV6-6	-	TRBD2	TRBJ2-1	CASSSPPGGAPNEQFF	TGTGCCAGCAGTTCCCCACCGGGAGGGGCCCCCAATGAGCAGTTCTTC
TRBV15	-	-	TRBJ1-3	CATSPSFSGNTIYF	TGTGCCACCAGCCCCTCCTTCTCTGGAAACACCATATATTTT
TRBV29-1	-	TRBD1	TRBJ2-3	CSAESGTGTDTQYF	TGCAGCGCCGAGTCCGGGACAGGCACAGATACGCAGTATTTT
TRBV30	-	-	TRBJ2-5	CAWSTGVYETQYF	TGTGCCTGGAGCACAGGAGTTTATGAGACCCAGTACTTC
TRBV2	few	-	TRBJ1-2	CASRGQTLANYGYTF	TGTGCCAGCAGGGGGCAGACCCTCGCTAACTATGGCTACACCTTC
TRBV5-6	-	TRBD1	TRBJ1-2	CASSSRGGRSGYTF	TGTGCCAGCAGCTCGCGAGGGGGCCGCAGCGGCTACACCTTC